Below are 3 T cell receptor beta chains sequenced from a single sample in a study of blood T cells in healthy people across ages. Together with a sample-barcoded 5' primer, a J-beta primer mix was included in a second PCR lasting roughly 6 to 12 cycles. TCRdb recomputed calls from the 5' RACE reads with MiXCR, one row per CDR3 protein. The top ten clones hold approximately 2.1% of a sample with 1.5 million to 2 million distinct CDR3 sequences, roughly 52% of them seen once. The specimen was blood. These receptors were collected from a woman between 35 and 50 years old in good health.

This clonotype was observed a handful of times. This chain joins TRBV20-1 and TRBJ2-5, with D perhaps matching TRBD2 (6 bases). Germline V gene lookup returns CDR1 DFQATT and CDR2 SNEGSKA (reference sequence). Trimming pared 2 bases from V and 4 bases from J, leaving 11 bases between. This CDR3 has 13 residues. The CDR3 is CSARSGTSETQYF. The CDR3 nucleotides are TGCAGTGCTAGATCGGGGACTTCAGAGACCCAGTACTTC.

The J gene is TRBJ2-1, the V gene TRBV3-1, with D tentatively TRBD1 or TRBD2 (5 bases each). V was pared by 9 bases and J by 2 bases, with 14 bases between. Looked up from germline, CDR1 is LGHDT and CDR2 is YNNKEL (reference sequence). The CDR3 contains 14 residues. The CDR3: CASRDGWTYNEQFF. CDR3 nucleotides: TGTGCCAGTAGGGACGGATGGACCTACAATGAGCAGTTCTTC.

This clonotype was seen a handful of times. This chain joins TRBV3-1 and TRBJ1-2, with D uncertain. Germline CDR1 and CDR2: LGHDT and YNNKEL (reference sequence). This CDR3 is 12 amino acids long. Between the trimmed V and J ends, which lost 2 bases and 8 bases, there was a span of 9 bases. CDR3 coding DNA: TGTGCCAGCAGCCAATCCGACCGGGGCTACACCTTC. Its translation: CASSQSDRGYTF.